This TCR beta chain was profiled in a study of early T cells in non-severe SARS-CoV-2 infection. Study-wide findings and caveats: A preference for anti-spike CD8 responses marked VDJdb matching, which missed private and CD4 specificities.

In germline, CDR1 is SGHRS, CDR2 YFSETQ. The CDR3 has 13 residues. V was trimmed by 4 bases and J by 4 bases, leaving 11 bases between them. TCRdb reprocessed the 5' RACE reads with MiXCR, giving one entry per CDR3 protein. Here the sample spans approximately 69,000 distinct CDR3 sequences, about 11% being singletons. As for this clonotype: The antigen remains unidentified.

The source of this sequence is an adult who was a healthcare worker with PCR-confirmed SARS-CoV-2 infection or an uninfected control (not recorded which). The specimen sequenced was whole blood. The chain recombines TRBV5-1 with TRBJ1-2; tentatively, D is TRBD1 (5 bases). CDR3 loop: CASSPGVGYGYTF. CDR3 sequence (DNA): TGCGCCAGCAGCCCGGGGGTGGGCTATGGCTACACCTTC.